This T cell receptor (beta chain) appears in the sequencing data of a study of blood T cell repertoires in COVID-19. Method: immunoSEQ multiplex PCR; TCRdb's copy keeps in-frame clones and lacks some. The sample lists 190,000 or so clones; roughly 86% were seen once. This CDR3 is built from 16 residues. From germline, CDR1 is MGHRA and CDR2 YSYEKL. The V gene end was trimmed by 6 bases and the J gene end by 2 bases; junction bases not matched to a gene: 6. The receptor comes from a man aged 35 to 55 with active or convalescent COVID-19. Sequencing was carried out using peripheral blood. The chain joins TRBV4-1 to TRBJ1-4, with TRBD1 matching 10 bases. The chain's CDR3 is CASRRTGGTTNEKLFF. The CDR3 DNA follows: TGCGCCAGCAGAAGGACAGGGGGTACGACTAATGAAAAACTGTTTTTT.